Shown below are 24 T cell receptor beta chains from a single sample sequenced in a study of blood T cell repertoires in COVID-19. Data came from immunoSEQ multiplex PCR; TCRdb stores just in-frame clones and leaves some out. The sample has 200,000 to 250,000 clones, about four fifths seen once. Material: peripheral blood. Every receptor here comes from a woman older than 75 with COVID-19, enrolled during active disease.

Only a few counts were recorded for this clone. This chain connects TRBV3-1 (or the pseudogene TRBV3-2) to TRBJ1-2, with TRBD1 matching 7 bases. Germline V gene data show CDR1 as LGHDT and CDR2 as YNNKEL (reference sequence). The junction had 3 bases not matched to a gene; V was cut back by 4 bases and J by 7 bases. CDR3 length equals 12 residues. For the CDR3, the DNA is TGTGCCAGCAGCCCACAGGGGTTTGGCTACACCTTC. This codes for CASSPQGFGYTF.

The chain is built from TRBV19 and TRBJ1-1; 7 bases are shared with TRBD1. CDR1 LNHDA and CDR2 SQIVND come from the germline V gene (reference sequence). The CDR3 totals 16 residues. V shed 5 bases and J 6 bases; nucleotides not matched to a gene: 15. Here the CDR3 reads CASSPPTQQGKPEAFF. The CDR3 DNA follows: TGTGCCAGTAGTCCCCCTACGCAACAGGGGAAACCTGAAGCTTTCTTT.

V gene TRBV2 combines with J gene TRBJ2-1, with 8 bases lining up with TRBD1. Germline assignment: CDR1 SNHLY and CDR2 FYNNEI. The CDR3 contains 12 residues. Trimming at V came to 6 bases and at J to 10 bases, leaving 5 bases not matched to a gene. CDR3 sequence: CASRQGAGEQFF. In DNA form, the CDR3 reads TGTGCCAGCAGGCAGGGGGCCGGGGAGCAGTTCTTC.

The V and J genes are TRBV7-3 and TRBJ1-2; the match to TRBD1 covers 10 bases. CDR3 length equals 13 residues. After removal of 5 bases from V and 8 bases from J, the junction contained 5 bases not matched to a gene. CDR1 is SGHTA, CDR2 FQGTGA, per germline. CDR3 in amino acids: CASSRGQGEGYTF. The CDR3 DNA reads TGTGCCAGCAGCCGAGGACAGGGGGAGGGCTACACCTTC.

This clone was counted only a few times. The rearrangement joins TRBV2 to TRBJ2-1; 10 bases are shared with TRBD2. The germline V gene encodes CDR1 SNHLY and CDR2 FYNNEI. V lost 6 bases to trimming and J lost 6 bases; unmatched junction nucleotides: 11. The CDR3 extends over 16 amino acids. The DNA for the CDR3 is TGTGCCAGCAGGGCCGGGACTAGCGTACTATTCAATGAGCAGTTCTTC. As protein: CASRAGTSVLFNEQFF.

This clone appeared once. This chain connects TRBV5-1 to TRBJ1-1, with D possibly being TRBD1 (5 bases). V was pared by 0 bases and J by 6 bases, with 12 bases between. The CDR3 loop spans 14 amino acids. The germline V gene has CDR1 SGHRS and CDR2 YFSETQ. The CDR3: CASSLGGWDSEAFF. CDR3 in DNA: TGCGCCAGCAGCTTGGGGGGATGGGACTCTGAAGCTTTCTTT.

In its sample, this clone was seen once. The chain uses TRBV2 and TRBJ2-7; 10 nucleotides line up with TRBD1. The CDR3 consists of 14 residues. V gave up 5 bases and J gave up 3 bases; unmatched junction bases: 4. Germline V lookup: CDR1 SNHLY, CDR2 FYNNEI. CDR3: CASSPGQGNYEQYF. The CDR3 DNA is TGTGCCAGCAGTCCGGGACAGGGGAACTACGAGCAGTACTTC.

V gene TRBV7-8 combines with J gene TRBJ2-1; 11 nucleotides match TRBD2. The germline V gene has CDR1 SGHVS and CDR2 FQNEAQ. CDR3 length: 18 residues. Losses at the gene ends were 1 base for V and 5 bases for J; bases not matched to a gene: 10. In DNA form, the CDR3 reads TGTGCCAGCAGCTTAGTCGGGCGGCTAGCGGGGGGAAACAATGAGCAGTTCTTC. It translates to CASSLVGRLAGGNNEQFF.

V is TRBV19 and J is TRBJ1-1; maybe TRBD1 (5 bases). Germline-derived CDR1 and CDR2 are LNHDA and SQIVND (reference sequence). The CDR3 extends over 15 amino acids. V lost 3 bases and J lost 5, with 16 bases in between. The CDR3 DNA follows: TGTGCCAGTAGTATTTCGGGTTCAGGGATTACTGAAGCTTTCTTT. Amino acid sequence: CASSISGSGITEAFF.

The V gene is TRBV5-1, the J gene TRBJ1-3; 7 nucleotides agree with TRBD1. Losses at the gene ends were 4 bases for V and 0 bases for J; bases not matched to a gene: 7. From germline, CDR1 is SGHRS and CDR2 YFSETQ. CDR3 length: 16 residues. CDR3 DNA: TGCGCCAGCAGCGACCAGACAGGGCTCTCTGGAAACACCATATATTTT. It specifies CASSDQTGLSGNTIYF.

The chain recombines TRBV5-1 with TRBJ2-7; 8 nucleotides line up with TRBD2. Germline-derived CDR1 and CDR2 are SGHRS and YFSETQ. V shed 3 bases, J shed 0 bases, and the junction held 5 bases outside the gene matches. This CDR3 is built from 15 residues. The CDR3 bases are TGCGCCAGCAGCTCTACGGGGGGGAGCTCCTACGAGCAGTACTTC. This codes for CASSSTGGSSYEQYF.

The V and J genes are TRBV9 and TRBJ2-1; 9 bases are shared with TRBD2. With V trimmed by 2 bases and J by 7 bases, 7 bases remained unmatched. Per the germline V gene, CDR1 is SGDLS and CDR2 is YYNGEE. CDR3 length: 15 amino acids. CDR3 sequence reads: CASSVLSGSINEQFF. The DNA for the CDR3 is TGTGCCAGCAGCGTTCTTAGCGGGAGTATTAATGAGCAGTTCTTC.

The chain employs TRBV3-1 (or the pseudogene TRBV3-2) and TRBJ2-1; 7 nucleotides match TRBD2. This CDR3 has 15 residues. CDR1 and CDR2 from the germline V gene are LGHDT and YNNKEL (reference sequence). Losses at the gene ends were 3 bases for V and 2 bases for J; bases not matched to a gene: 4. This CDR3 is CASSQTLAAYNEQFF. In DNA, the CDR3 is TGTGCCAGCAGCCAGACCCTAGCGGCCTACAATGAGCAGTTCTTC.

This chain joins TRBV5-4 and TRBJ1-2; TRBD1 might be the D (6 bases). The length of the CDR3 is 15 residues. Trimming shortened V by 4 bases and J by 4 bases, and 17 bases separated the two germline ends. Looked up from germline, CDR1 is SGHNT and CDR2 is YYREEE (reference sequence). CDR3 bases: TGTGCCAGCAGCGACGCCCGACAGGTCCGCTATGGCTACACCTTC. Translation: CASSDARQVRYGYTF.

This clone was observed a handful of times. This sequence joins TRBV29-1 and TRBJ2-5; D might be TRBD2 (5 bases). With 4 bases removed from V and 3 bases from J, the gap between germline ends came to 12 bases. Looked up from germline, CDR1 is SQVTM and CDR2 is ANQGSEA. This CDR3 region has 13 residues. The CDR3: CSVVPGLEETQYF. The CDR3 DNA is TGCAGCGTTGTCCCGGGGTTAGAAGAGACCCAGTACTTC.

Remarks on this clone: The sample holds other DNA sequences that translate to the same CDR3. V and J are TRBV12-3 or TRBV12-4 and TRBJ1-3; D gene ambiguous. This CDR3 region has 11 residues. The ends were cut back, 8 bases at V and 1 base at J, with 3 bases in the middle. CDR3 residues: CASSSGNTIYF. The DNA of the CDR3 is TGTGCCAGCTCGTCTGGAAACACCATATATTTT.

This clone has more than one count but fewer than ten. V is TRBV19 and J is TRBJ2-5, with D perhaps matching TRBD1 (5 bases). The V gene's germline CDR1 is LNHDA and CDR2 SQIVND (reference sequence). The CDR3 consists of 14 residues. Deletions cut 8 bases from V and 5 bases from J, with 18 bases between. The CDR3 spells CASHAGRRTETQYF. The DNA of the CDR3 is TGTGCCAGTCACGCAGGGCGACGTACGGAGACCCAGTACTTC.

A note on this clone: Other DNA sequences in this specimen translate into the identical CDR3. V usage is TRBV5-1 and J usage is TRBJ1-2; TRBD1 aligns across 7 bases. Germline lookup yields CDR1 SGHRS and CDR2 YFSETQ. The CDR3 contains 13 residues. The V gene end was trimmed by 3 bases and the J gene end by 5 bases; junction bases not matched to a gene: 4. DNA for the CDR3: TGCGCCAGCAGCTCCACAGGGGTGTATGGCTACACCTTC. Amino acid sequence: CASSSTGVYGYTF.

This rearrangement joins TRBV9 to TRBJ2-7; a weak D match, TRBD2 (5 bases). This CDR3 contains 13 residues. CDR1 is SGDLS, CDR2 YYNGEE, per germline. V shed 0 bases and J shed 5 bases, with 9 bases lying between them. This CDR3 is CASSVDVGNEQYF. As DNA, the CDR3 is TGTGCCAGCAGCGTAGACGTCGGGAACGAGCAGTACTTC.

The chain is built from TRBV9 and TRBJ2-3, with D possibly matching TRBD2 (6 bases). CDR1 SGDLS and CDR2 YYNGEE come from the germline V gene. The CDR3 covers 15 residues. Trimming removed 4 bases from V and 6 bases from J, with 18 bases in between. The CDR3 DNA sequence: TGTGCCAGCAGCAGGGGAGGCGGGGCCGGGGATACGCAGTATTTT. Translation: CASSRGGGAGDTQYF.

This clone was recorded only once. The chain combines TRBV5-1 with TRBJ1-4; D possibly corresponds to TRBD1 (6 bases). V lost 1 base and J lost 7, with 14 bases in between. The CDR3 consists of 15 residues. The germline V gene has CDR1 SGHRS and CDR2 YFSETQ. This chain's CDR3 is CASSLSGAGTEKLFF. CDR3 nucleotides: TGCGCCAGCAGCTTGTCAGGGGCTGGGACTGAAAAACTGTTTTTT.

The chain has TRBV9 and TRBJ1-4; D is unclear. CDR3 size: 13 residues. Germline V gives CDR1 SGDLS, CDR2 YYNGEE. V was cut by 3 bases and J by 8 bases, with 11 bases left in between. The CDR3 spells CASSALGGEKLFF. The CDR3 coding sequence is TGTGCCAGCAGCGCCCTCGGAGGGGAAAAACTGTTTTTT.

V is TRBV7-3 and J is TRBJ2-3; tentative D call: TRBD2 (6 bases). Trimming removed 1 base from V and 4 bases from J, with 12 bases in between. This CDR3 spans 15 amino acids. In germline, CDR1 is SGHTA, CDR2 FQGTGA. The CDR3 here is CASSLNAREADTQYF. For the CDR3, the DNA is TGTGCCAGCAGCTTAAACGCCAGGGAGGCAGATACGCAGTATTTT.

The rearrangement joins TRBV5-1 to TRBJ2-3; 11 bases fit TRBD2. Germline loops: CDR1 SGHRS, CDR2 YFSETQ. This CDR3 has 18 amino acids. The V segment lost 3 bases and the J segment 0 bases; nucleotides outside the gene matches: 9. The CDR3 nucleotides read TGCGCCAGCAGCTCCGGAACGCTAGCGGGGGGCAGCACAGATACGCAGTATTTT. Translated, it gives CASSSGTLAGGSTDTQYF.